Presented here are 30 T cell receptor beta chains from one specimen sequenced in a study of T cells after yellow fever vaccination. One entry per CDR3 protein results from TCRdb running MiXCR on the 5' RACE reads. The repertoire holds approximately 510,000 distinct CDR3 sequences, with 21% as singletons. The source was PBMCs, collected roughly 20 days after the first yellow fever vaccination. The receptors originated from a man aged 18 to 29 who received the YFV17D yellow fever vaccine.

In nucleotides, the CDR3 is TGCAGTGTCCCCCTCTCGGGACAGACCTACGAGCAGTACTTC. Amino acids: CSVPLSGQTYEQYF. The chain recombines TRBV20-1 with TRBJ2-7; 7 bases agree with TRBD1. Unmatched junction bases numbered 11, after V lost 7 bases and J lost 2 bases. CDR3 size: 14 residues. Germline V gives CDR1 DFQATT, CDR2 SNEGSKA (reference sequence).

The rearrangement uses TRBV6-4 and TRBJ1-2; a possible D gene is TRBD1 (5 bases). Germline assignment: CDR1 MRHNA and CDR2 SNTAGT. This CDR3 spans 15 amino acids. With 2 bases removed from V and 3 bases from J, the gap between germline ends came to 13 bases. CDR3 amino acids: CASSDPSLGDYGYTF. The DNA for the CDR3 is TGTGCCAGCAGTGACCCATCATTAGGGGACTATGGCTACACCTTC.

This chain uses TRBV4-3 with TRBJ2-1; 15 nucleotides line up with TRBD2. CDR3 length: 19 residues. Germline V gene data show CDR1 as LGHNA and CDR2 as YSLEER. V shed 0 bases, J shed 1 base, and the junction held 4 bases outside the gene matches. CDR3 nucleotide sequence: TGCGCCAGCAGCCAAGAATCGGGACTAGCGGGGGGATCCTACAATGAGCAGTTCTTC. Its protein is CASSQESGLAGGSYNEQFF.

Comment on this clonotype: At one boundary the junction diverges from the germline segment, which might be a read error. This chain joins TRBV20-1 and TRBJ2-3; TRBD2 matches at 13 bases. This CDR3 is 19 amino acids long. Looked up from germline, CDR1 is DFQATT and CDR2 is SNEGSKA (reference sequence). The CDR3 is CCAQVPRLAGGLNDGTQYF. The CDR3 bases are TGCTGTGCCCAGGTTCCCCGACTAGCGGGGGGCCTTAATGATGGTACGCAGTATTTT.

This clonotype appeared a few times. The CDR3 loop is CASRETGDYNEQFF. Here the CDR3 DNA reads TGTGCCAGCAGGGAGACAGGGGACTACAATGAGCAGTTCTTC. J is TRBJ2-1 and V is TRBV2, with 8 bases lining up with TRBD1. The V gene's germline CDR1 is SNHLY and CDR2 FYNNEI. V lost 6 bases, J lost 3 bases, and 4 bases stayed unmatched. The CDR3 loop spans 14 amino acids.

Only a few counts were recorded for this clonotype. The V gene is TRBV7-8, the J gene TRBJ2-7, with 10 bases aligning to TRBD2. Germline CDR1 reads SGHVS; CDR2 reads FQNEAQ. J was trimmed by 3 bases and V by 5 bases; bases with no gene match: 4. The CDR3 runs 14 residues. As DNA, the CDR3 is TGTGCCAGCAGCGAAGGACTAGCGGACTACGAGCAGTACGTC. Protein product: CASSEGLADYEQYV.

The chain links TRBV30 to TRBJ2-7, with 9 bases identical to TRBD1. V was pared by 4 bases and J by 9 bases, with 10 bases of the junction left unmatched. The CDR3 sequence is 13 residues long. Germline values: CDR1 GTSNPN, CDR2 SVGIG (reference sequence). Here the CDR3 DNA reads TGTGCCTGGAATGAACAGGGGGCCTGGGCGCAGTACTTC. Its protein product is CAWNEQGAWAQYF.

This clonotype was seen repeatedly, ten times or more. The CDR3 sequence is CASSQDPGQPQHF. CDR3 bases: TGTGCCAGCAGCCAAGATCCAGGGCAGCCCCAGCATTTT. V and J are TRBV4-2 and TRBJ1-5; D possibly corresponds to TRBD1 (5 bases). Trimming left V 0 bases short and J 7 bases short, with 7 bases between. The CDR3 loop spans 13 amino acids. From germline, CDR1 is LGHNA and CDR2 YNFKEQ.

This clonotype showed up just a few times. This chain connects TRBV12-3 or TRBV12-4 to TRBJ2-2; 8 bases are a match to TRBD1. This CDR3 is built from 16 residues. Losses at the gene ends were 5 bases for V and 2 bases for J; bases not matched to a gene: 7. In nucleotides, the CDR3 is TGTGCCAGCAGTCACGGGACAGGTGGTAACACCGGGGAGCTGTTTTTT. The encoded protein is CASSHGTGGNTGELFF.

This chain links TRBV5-1 with TRBJ2-5; D not resolved. CDR1 is SGHRS, CDR2 YFSETQ, per germline. This CDR3 spans 13 amino acids. Between the trimmed V and J ends, which lost 5 bases and 4 bases, there was a span of 12 bases. Here the CDR3 DNA reads TGCGCCAGCAGAAACGCCCCGGGAGAGACCCAGTACTTC. Amino acid sequence: CASRNAPGETQYF.

The chain uses TRBV9 and TRBJ1-1; a weak D match, TRBD1 (5 bases). This CDR3 is built from 14 residues. V lost 2 bases and J 1 base, leaving 9 bases between the germline ends. CDR1 and CDR2 (germline): SGDLS, YYNGEE. CDR3 sequence (DNA): TGTGCCAGCAGCGTGAGGACATCGAACACTGAAGCTTTCTTT. Encoded protein: CASSVRTSNTEAFF.

The rearrangement uses TRBV18 and TRBJ1-2; possibly TRBD1 for D (6 bases). CDR1 is KGHSH and CDR2 is LQKENI in the germline V gene. This CDR3 contains 15 residues. Trimming cost V 1 base and J 4 bases, with 13 bases left between them. CDR3: CASSPRGADPYGYTF. CDR3 DNA: TGTGCCAGCTCACCACGGGGGGCGGACCCCTATGGCTACACCTTC. Complete variable domain (other parts from reference TRBV18 and TRBJ1-2): NAGVMQNPRHLVRRRGQEARLRCSPMKGHSHVYWYRQLPEEGLKFMVYLQKENIIDESGMPKERFSAEFPKEGPSILRIQQVVRGDSAAYFCASSPRGADPYGYTFGSGTRLTVV.

The CDR3 loop reads CASSFDRGNTPPYNEQFF. As DNA, the CDR3 is TGTGCCAGCAGTTTTGACAGGGGTAACACCCCACCCTACAATGAGCAGTTCTTC. The chain has TRBV2 and TRBJ2-1; 8 bases line up with TRBD1. With V trimmed by 5 bases and J by 2 bases, 14 bases remained unmatched. CDR3 length: 18 amino acids. Germline values: CDR1 SNHLY, CDR2 FYNNEI.

This chain connects TRBV10-3 to TRBJ1-1, with 7 bases matching TRBD1. The CDR3 covers 17 residues. The germline V gene encodes CDR1 ENHRY and CDR2 SYGVKD. J lost 0 bases, V lost 10 bases, and 17 bases had no gene match. The CDR3 is CATQNLWGTAMNTEAFF. Written as DNA, the CDR3 is TGTGCCACTCAAAACTTGTGGGGGACAGCCATGAACACTGAAGCTTTCTTT.

This clonotype was seen repeatedly, ten times or more. The genes are TRBV6-1 and TRBJ1-1, with D possibly matching TRBD1 (5 bases). Germline CDR1 MNHNS, CDR2 SASEGT. V lost 6 bases and J 1 base, leaving 15 bases between the germline ends. This CDR3 spans 15 amino acids. The chain's CDR3 is CASSDQGIENTEAFF. DNA for the CDR3: TGTGCCAGCAGCGACCAGGGTATCGAGAACACTGAAGCTTTCTTT.

This clonotype was seen more than once but under ten times. The V and J genes are TRBV20-1 and TRBJ2-5; no definite D call. V gave up 3 bases and J gave up 5 bases, with 13 bases separating them. The germline gives CDR1 DFQATT, CDR2 SNEGSKA (reference sequence). This CDR3 region has 13 residues. The CDR3 region has the DNA TGCAGTGCTAGTACCGCCCAGTTGGAGACCCAGTACTTC. Translating gives CSASTAQLETQYF.

For the CDR3, the DNA is TGTGCCAGCAGCTTATCGTTTGGGCTATCCTACGAGCAGTACGTC. Protein sequence: CASSLSFGLSYEQYV. This chain connects TRBV7-9 to TRBJ2-7, with D unclear. Trimming shortened V by 2 bases and J by 1 base, and 12 bases separated the two germline ends. This CDR3 has 15 residues. Per the germline V gene, CDR1 is SEHNR and CDR2 is FQNEAQ (reference sequence).

The chain recombines TRBV7-9 with TRBJ2-3; TRBD1 matches 9 bases. The germline CDR1 and CDR2 sequences are SEHNR and FQNEAQ (reference sequence). The CDR3 contains 17 residues. V shed 2 bases and J 3 bases; nucleotides not matched to a gene: 9. CDR3 sequence reads: CASSLLPGQGGTDTQYF. The CDR3 DNA reads TGTGCCAGCAGCTTACTTCCGGGACAGGGAGGGACAGATACGCAGTATTTT.

This clonotype turned up a few times. The chain recombines TRBV7-6 with TRBJ2-1; 8 nucleotides match TRBD2. Germline V gives CDR1 SGHVS, CDR2 FNYEAQ. The J segment lost 4 bases and the V segment lost 4 bases, leaving 6 bases of the junction unmatched. The CDR3 totals 15 residues. The CDR3 reads CASSWSGGLYNEQFF. The CDR3, as DNA: TGTGCCAGCAGCTGGAGCGGGGGCCTGTACAATGAGCAGTTCTTC.

This clonotype turned up a few times. The chain employs TRBV5-6 and TRBJ1-4, with no clear D. The V end was cut by 1 base, the J end by 5 bases, with 12 bases between. From germline, CDR1 is SGHDT and CDR2 YYEEEE. The CDR3 consists of 15 residues. CDR3 residues: CASSLWGGGNEKLFF. In DNA form, the CDR3 reads TGTGCCAGCAGCTTGTGGGGAGGAGGGAATGAAAAACTGTTTTTT.

As for this clonotype: A junction boundary mismatches the germline segment, possibly from a read error. J is TRBJ1-5 and V is TRBV5-1; D might be TRBD1 (6 bases). The V gene's germline CDR1 is SGHRS and CDR2 YFSETQ. The length of the CDR3 is 13 residues. CDR3 in DNA: TGCGCCAGCAGATTGGACAGCGAGGGGCCCCAGCATTTT. Amino acids: CASRLDSEGPQHF.

The J gene is TRBJ2-1, the V gene TRBV7-6; TRBD2 is a possible D gene (6 bases). V was clipped by 1 base and J by 7 bases, with 11 bases between them. The CDR3 contains 14 residues. Germline CDR1 is SGHVS and CDR2 is FNYEAQ. Written as DNA, the CDR3 is TGTGCCAGCAGCTTAGGGGGACTGGTGAATGAGCAGTTCTTC. It codes for CASSLGGLVNEQFF.

The genes are TRBV4-1 and TRBJ2-7, with D tentatively TRBD1 (5 bases). Germline CDR1 reads MGHRA; CDR2 reads YSYEKL. The CDR3 is 15 residues long. V was shortened by 0 bases and J by 0 bases, with 9 bases between the two germline ends. CDR3 in DNA: TGCGCCAGCAGCCAAGATAGCACAGGCTCCTACGAGCAGTACGTC. Amino acids: CASSQDSTGSYEQYV.

Only a few counts were recorded for this clonotype. V and J are TRBV7-2 and TRBJ2-3; possibly TRBD2 for D (7 bases). Trimming cost V 8 bases and J 10 bases, with 19 bases left between them. The CDR3 totals 13 residues. From germline, CDR1 is SGHTA and CDR2 FQGNSA. The CDR3 DNA sequence: TGTGCCAGCTGGGGGGCGGGGGAATGGGCGCAGTATTTT. This translates into CASWGAGEWAQYF.

The chain recombines TRBV7-2 with TRBJ2-3, with TRBD2 matching over 9 bases. The germline CDR1 and CDR2 sequences are SGHTA and FQGNSA. The V gene end was trimmed by 4 bases and the J gene end by 7 bases; junction bases not matched to a gene: 3. The CDR3 has 13 amino acids. The CDR3 region is CASSSSGTNTQYF. The CDR3, as DNA: TGTGCCAGCAGCTCTAGCGGGACTAATACGCAGTATTTT.

This clonotype showed up just a few times. The CDR3 DNA follows: TGTGCCAGTTGGACGACCGTTGAGGATACGCAGTATTTT. Protein product: CASWTTVEDTQYF. The V gene is TRBV21-1, the J gene TRBJ2-3. TRBV21-1 is designated a pseudogene. The CDR3 loop spans 13 amino acids.

This clonotype was detected a few times. The V gene is TRBV12-3 or TRBV12-4, the J gene TRBJ2-3; D is ambiguous. The CDR3 length is 16 residues. V dropped 3 bases and J dropped 2 bases, with 15 bases sitting between them. In DNA, the CDR3 is TGTGCCAGCAGTTTTTCCGCACGGAGACTCACAGATACGCAGTATTTT. As protein: CASSFSARRLTDTQYF.

This clonotype was seen only a few times. J is TRBJ2-1 and V is TRBV5-1; D ambiguous. The CDR3 contains 10 residues. Germline CDR1 SGHRS, CDR2 YFSETQ. V was clipped by 5 bases and J by 8 bases, with 5 bases between them. The CDR3 loop is CASRGYEQFF. The CDR3 region has the DNA TGCGCCAGCAGGGGTTATGAGCAGTTCTTC. The full variable domain, its missing parts supplied by reference TRBV5-1 and TRBJ2-1, is KAGVTQTPRYLIKTRGQQVTLSCSPISGHRSVSWYQQTPGQGLQFLFEYFSETQRNKGNFPGRFSGRQFSNSRSEMNVSTLELGDSALYLCASRGYEQFFGPGTRLTVL.

The V and J genes are TRBV7-2 and TRBJ2-2; the D gene is possibly TRBD2 (5 bases). Germline V gene data show CDR1 as SGHTA and CDR2 as FQGNSA. Between the trimmed V and J ends, which lost 3 bases and 1 base, there was a span of 6 bases. CDR3 size: 14 residues. The chain's CDR3 is CASSFGLNTGELFF. CDR3 sequence (DNA): TGTGCCAGCAGCTTTGGACTGAACACCGGGGAGCTGTTTTTT.

This clonotype was counted a single time. The genes are TRBV18 and TRBJ1-3; the D is unclear. The CDR3 is 14 amino acids. Germline-derived CDR1 and CDR2 are KGHSH and LQKENI. The V end was cut by 3 bases, the J end by 2 bases, with 8 bases between. The CDR3 spells CASSPDTTGNTIYF. The CDR3 region has the DNA TGTGCCAGCTCACCTGACACAACTGGAAACACCATATATTTT.